One sample yielded the 6 T cell receptor beta chains listed below, sequenced in a study of response to subunit inactivated influenza vaccine. TCRdb reprocessed the RT-PCR reads via MiXCR and lists one record per CDR3 protein. The sample yields about half a million distinct CDR3 sequences, roughly 9.8% seen once. Source: PBMCs from blood, taken 45 days after vaccination. The origin of the receptors is a man between 50 and 59 years old who received an inactivated influenza vaccine.

The chain combines TRBV20-1 with TRBJ2-7, with D possibly being TRBD2 (6 bases). CDR3 size: 15 residues. CDR1 and CDR2 (germline): DFQATT, SNEGSKA (reference sequence). V was clipped by 0 bases and J by 3 bases, with 15 bases between them. CDR3 coding DNA: TGCAGTGCTAGAGAAAGAGGGAGGCTCGACTACGAGCAGTACTTC. Amino acids: CSARERGRLDYEQYF.

This clonotype was detected ten times or more. The genes are TRBV24-1 and TRBJ2-2, with D unresolved. V was clipped by 4 bases and J by 1 base, with 6 bases between them. CDR1 is KGHDR, CDR2 SFDVKD, per germline. The CDR3 consists of 14 residues. This CDR3 is CATSDPRNTGELFF. The CDR3 bases are TGTGCCACCAGTGACCCCCGGAACACCGGGGAGCTGTTTTTT.

The V and J genes are TRBV6-2 or TRBV6-3 and TRBJ1-6, with 7 nucleotides matching TRBD1. After removal of 5 bases from V and 12 bases from J, the junction contained 19 bases not matched to a gene. Germline-derived CDR1 and CDR2 are MNHEY and SVGEGT. There are 17 residues in the CDR3. CDR3 sequence reads: CASSPSTTTGRVRPLHF. The CDR3 bases are TGTGCCAGCAGTCCCTCAACAACGACAGGGAGGGTAAGACCCCTCCACTTT.

The DNA for the CDR3 is TGTGCCAGCTCACCAAGTAACAGGGGAAACACCGGGGAGCTGTTTTTT. This encodes CASSPSNRGNTGELFF. The chain couples TRBV18 to TRBJ2-2, with 7 bases lining up with TRBD1. Germline CDR1 and CDR2: KGHSH and LQKENI. V shed 2 bases, J shed 2 bases, and the junction held 5 bases outside the gene matches. There are 16 residues in the CDR3. Full variable domain (rest looked up from reference TRBV18 and TRBJ2-2): NAGVMQNPRHLVRRRGQEARLRCSPMKGHSHVYWYRQLPEEGLKFMVYLQKENIIDESGMPKERFSAEFPKEGPSILRIQQVVRGDSAAYFCASSPSNRGNTGELFFGEGSRLTVL.

This clonotype was counted only a few times. The gene calls are TRBV7-2 and TRBJ2-7, with D possibly TRBD1 on 5 matching bases. Trimming removed 5 bases at V and 2 bases at J, with 10 bases between. The CDR3 is 13 residues long. CDR1 is SGHTA, CDR2 FQGNSA, per germline. The CDR3, as DNA: TGTGCCAGCAGCCTGGACAATACCTACGAGCAGTACTTC. Its translation is CASSLDNTYEQYF.

The chain couples TRBV6-5 to TRBJ2-1; 7 bases agree with TRBD2. V was clipped by 2 bases and J by 8 bases; unmatched bases: 6. The CDR3 is 14 amino acids. Germline V gene data show CDR1 as MNHEY and CDR2 as SVGAGI. This chain's CDR3 is CASSYRTSSHEQFF. The CDR3 nucleotides are TGTGCCAGCAGTTACAGGACTAGTTCCCATGAGCAGTTCTTC.